Given below is one TCR beta chain in context. The antigen this receptor binds is unknown. Base qualities are not recorded, but no much larger clone differs from it by a single base. The germline V gene specifies ENHRY as CDR1 and SYGVKD as CDR2. Counted from cysteine to phenylalanine, this CDR3 has 13 amino acids. Of the read, only the CDR3 DNA is kept; its 39 bases are in frame from base 1. The junction carries 13 bases between V and J, which are trimmed by 8 bases and 6 bases respectively. This sample stems from a study of T cell changes during pregnancy in multiple sclerosis (dated by TCRdb to about 2019). Some background on the complete study: In women with multiple sclerosis, the researchers looked at how the T cell repertoire shifted as pregnancy progressed.

Library creation used the immunoSEQ multiplex PCR assay. Imported from immuneACCESS, the table was reduced by TCRdb to in-frame sequences with V and J called. These copies leave out some clones; in studies compared against another copy, an unresolved V gene accounts for under half, and the cause of the remainder is not known. The sample table shows about 38,000 clones, and more than 70% are seen once. The ten top clones hold around 7.2% of the sample. The specimen was CD8+ T cells from peripheral blood mononuclear cells, collected in the third trimester of pregnancy. The sequence links TRBV10-3 to TRBJ2-2; a weak D assignment points to TRBD2 (5 bases agree). The TCR comes from a female donor with multiple sclerosis, enrolled in a pregnancy study. The DNA sequence follows: TGTGCCATCCGGGGTGTTGGAGCCGGGGAGCTGTTTTTT. This encodes CAIRGVGAGELFF.